The 19 T cell receptor beta chains in this list originate from one sample, sequenced in a study of T cell responses to AZD1222 COVID-19 vaccine. Produced via immunoSEQ multiplex PCR; TCRdb's table is partial and in-frame only. The table records 150,000 to 170,000 clones, more than 90% of them present only once. The sequenced sample was peripheral blood, obtained on day 0 of AZD1222 vaccination. All receptors derive from an adult in good health.

The chain is built from TRBV7-2 and TRBJ2-1; the D gene is possibly TRBD1 (5 bases). This CDR3 spans 14 amino acids. Germline CDR1 reads SGHTA; CDR2 reads FQGNSA. The V gene lost 10 bases and the J gene lost 0 bases, with 13 bases spanning the gap. The CDR3 here is CATDGQGSYNEQFF. The DNA of the CDR3 is TGTGCCACGGACGGACAAGGCTCCTACAATGAGCAGTTCTTC.

This chain links TRBV5-1 with TRBJ1-3; D is unresolved. The CDR3 runs to 15 residues. Germline CDR1 is SGHRS and CDR2 is YFSETQ. Trimming took 4 bases from V and 0 from J, leaving 11 bases between them. The DNA of the CDR3 is TGCGCCAGCAGCCCCTCCCGAGTCTCTGGAAACACCATATATTTT. Translating gives CASSPSRVSGNTIYF. The full variable domain, rest sourced from reference TRBV5-1 and TRBJ1-3, is KAGVTQTPRYLIKTRGQQVTLSCSPISGHRSVSWYQQTPGQGLQFLFEYFSETQRNKGNFPGRFSGRQFSNSRSEMNVSTLELGDSALYLCASSPSRVSGNTIYFGEGSWLTVV.

This chain connects TRBV20-1 to TRBJ2-7; 11 bases fit TRBD1. CDR1 and CDR2 (germline): DFQATT, SNEGSKA (reference sequence). With 3 bases clipped from V and 3 bases from J, the junction kept 4 bases outside the gene matches. This CDR3 contains 14 residues. CDR3 in amino acids: CSASPGQGDYEQYF. CDR3 coding DNA: TGCAGTGCTAGTCCGGGACAGGGGGACTACGAGCAGTACTTC.

The chain recombines TRBV11-1 with TRBJ2-2, with D perhaps assigned TRBD1 or TRBD2 (5 bases each). Per germline, CDR1 SGHAT and CDR2 FQDESV (reference sequence). The CDR3 sequence is 16 residues long. Trimming cost V 2 bases and J 3 bases, with 13 bases left between them. CDR3 DNA: TGTGCCAGCAGCTTATTTGGGGGTCTACACACCGGGGAGCTGTTTTTT. Protein sequence: CASSLFGGLHTGELFF.

The chain employs TRBV5-4 and TRBJ1-2, with 9 bases lining up with TRBD1. The CDR3 has 17 amino acids. The germline CDR1 and CDR2 sequences are SGHNT and YYREEE (reference sequence). Trimming took 0 bases from V and 0 from J; bases not matched to a gene: 6. The CDR3 reads CASSLGTGESANYGYTF. CDR3 DNA sequence: TGTGCCAGCAGCTTGGGGACAGGGGAATCGGCTAACTATGGCTACACCTTC.

The rearrangement links TRBV20-1 to TRBJ1-2; D is ambiguous. The CDR3 sequence is 12 residues long. CDR1 DFQATT and CDR2 SNEGSKA come from the germline V gene (reference sequence). Trimming pared 3 bases from V and 4 bases from J, leaving 9 bases between. This CDR3 is CSASEKTYGYTF. DNA of the CDR3: TGCAGTGCTAGTGAGAAGACCTATGGCTACACCTTC.

This rearrangement joins TRBV7-2 to TRBJ2-7, with TRBD2 as a possible D gene (6 bases). In germline, CDR1 is SGHTA, CDR2 FQGNSA. This CDR3 spans 15 amino acids. Between the trimmed V and J ends, which lost 1 base and 2 bases, there was a span of 12 bases. CDR3: CASSLVGGTTYEQYF. Written as DNA, the CDR3 is TGTGCCAGCAGCTTAGTAGGCGGGACCACCTACGAGCAGTACTTC.

The chain joins TRBV30 to TRBJ2-4; no clear D gene. Germline V lookup: CDR1 GTSNPN, CDR2 SVGIG (reference sequence). The CDR3 extends over 14 amino acids. V lost 3 bases and J 0 bases, leaving 9 bases between the germline ends. CDR3 nucleotide sequence: TGTGCCTGGAGAGGAATAGTAGCCAAAAACATTCAGTACTTC. Translation gives CAWRGIVAKNIQYF.

The J gene is TRBJ2-7, the V gene TRBV5-4, with D uncertain. Trimming left V 1 base short and J 1 base short, with 9 bases between. CDR3 size: 14 residues. CDR1 and CDR2 (germline): SGHNT, YYREEE (reference sequence). In DNA, the CDR3 is TGTGCCAGCAGCTTGAGCAGAACTTCCTACGAGCAGTACTTC. Protein: CASSLSRTSYEQYF.

The table lists this clone with a count of one. V and J are TRBV7-5 and TRBJ2-3. TRBV7-5 is flagged as a pseudogene. The CDR3 totals 15 residues. The CDR3 spells CARSQRGERTDTQYF. The CDR3 DNA sequence: TGTGCCAGAAGCCAGAGGGGAGAACGCACAGATACGCAGTATTTT.

The CDR3 reads CASSLAGQPPEKLFF. For the CDR3, the DNA is TGCGCCAGCAGCTTAGCCGGACAGCCCCCTGAAAAACTGTTTTTT. The rearrangement uses TRBV5-1 and TRBJ1-4; tentatively, D is TRBD1 (6 bases). The CDR3 spans 15 residues. The ends were cut back, 2 bases at V and 7 bases at J, with 15 bases in the middle. The germline V gene has CDR1 SGHRS and CDR2 YFSETQ.

The V call is TRBV29-1, the J call TRBJ2-2; TRBD1 matches at 8 bases. The CDR3 loop spans 15 amino acids. With V trimmed by 6 bases and J by 4 bases, 10 bases remained unmatched. CDR1 is SQVTM and CDR2 is ANQGSEA in the germline V gene. The CDR3, as DNA: TGCAGCGTGAATTCAGGGGGCGTCGGCACCGGGGAGCTGTTTTTT. The encoded protein is CSVNSGGVGTGELFF.

This rearrangement joins TRBV11-2 to TRBJ1-1; 8 nucleotides agree with TRBD1. Germline V gene lookup returns CDR1 SGHAT and CDR2 FQNNGV. The CDR3 has 16 amino acids. Trimming at V came to 0 bases and at J to 4 bases, leaving 7 bases not matched to a gene. The DNA of the CDR3 is TGTGCCAGCAGCTTAGAGGCAGGGGGCGTCAGCACTGAAGCTTTCTTT. Translated, it gives CASSLEAGGVSTEAFF.

This chain links TRBV6-5 with TRBJ2-3, with no clear D. The CDR3 contains 13 residues. Germline V gene lookup returns CDR1 MNHEY and CDR2 SVGAGI. The V and J ends lost 2 bases and 4 bases respectively, with 7 bases between them. As DNA, the CDR3 is TGTGCCAGCAGTTACGGCCTTTCAGATACGCAGTATTTT. Translating it yields CASSYGLSDTQYF.

V and J are TRBV19 and TRBJ1-5, with D perhaps matching TRBD1 (6 bases). V lost 6 bases and J 4 bases, leaving 13 bases between the germline ends. The length of the CDR3 is 14 residues. Germline CDR1 and CDR2: LNHDA and SQIVND (reference sequence). The CDR3 bases are TGTGCCAGTAGCTTAGACAGGTCTAATCAGCCCCAGCATTTT. This translates into CASSLDRSNQPQHF.

The chain carries TRBV29-1 and TRBJ1-1; D is possibly TRBD1 (5 bases). CDR1 and CDR2 from the germline V gene are SQVTM and ANQGSEA. The CDR3 runs 15 residues. The germline V and J ends were trimmed by 4 bases and 6 bases, with 21 bases remaining between them. DNA of the CDR3: TGCAGCGTTGTTGGGTCGGTAATCGGGGGGGCTGAAGCTTTCTTT. Amino acid sequence: CSVVGSVIGGAEAFF.

The chain has TRBV2 and TRBJ2-7, with 10 bases fitting TRBD2. V trimming: 1 base; J trimming: 6 bases; junction bases outside the gene matches: 3. Per the germline V gene, CDR1 is SNHLY and CDR2 is FYNNEI. This CDR3 comprises 14 residues. In DNA, the CDR3 is TGTGCCAGCAGTGAAGTAAGCGGGGGGGCCGAGCAGTACTTC. Protein: CASSEVSGGAEQYF.

The chain joins TRBV10-3 to TRBJ1-1; tentative D call: TRBD1 (5 bases). Per germline, CDR1 ENHRY and CDR2 SYGVKD. The length of the CDR3 is 13 residues. Trimming took off 9 bases at V and 6 bases at J, with 17 bases between the two ends. For the CDR3, the DNA is TGTGCCATAAAAGACAGCTTGTGGGCTGAAGCTTTCTTT. It is translated as CAIKDSLWAEAFF.

This clone has only one observation. This chain joins TRBV7-2 and TRBJ2-1; D gene uncertain. Germline CDR1 and CDR2: SGHTA and FQGNSA. Trimming took 1 base from V and 11 from J, leaving 12 bases between them. The CDR3 runs to 13 residues. The CDR3 loop is CASSLVPDRKQFF. The CDR3 nucleotides are TGTGCCAGCAGCTTAGTACCAGACCGAAAGCAGTTCTTC.